This T cell receptor beta chain is from a study of blood T cell repertoires in COVID-19. Whole-study context: From the United States, Italy and Spain came samples of acute and convalescent COVID-19. PBMCs, B-cell-depleted T cells, or T cells were the source of the cDNA or gDNA that made up the material.

Original data processing: Reference gene primer amplification gave estimated nucleated cell counts. Clones were sequenced by immunoSEQ multiplex PCR, and TCRdb holds only the in-frame ones, with some missing. V, J and clone size derive from that table, while D and trimming were established from the DNA sequence. Seen here are 35,000 to 40,000 clones, roughly 80% observed once, and the top ten hold 4.5% to 5.5%. V gave up 6 bases and J gave up 4 bases, with 20 bases separating them. The CDR3 totals 16 residues. The germline CDR1 and CDR2 sequences are SNHLY and FYNNEI. The sample comprised peripheral blood. The gene calls are TRBV2 and TRBJ2-3; perhaps TRBD2 as D (5 bases). The sequence derives from a man between 45 and 60 years old with active COVID-19. CDR3 coding DNA: TGTGCCAGCAGGGAGGACCGCTCTCCGTTGTCAGATACGCAGTATTTT. Translated: CASREDRSPLSDTQYF.